A single sample is the source of the 21 T cell receptor beta chains below, sequenced in a study of shared clonotypes between healthy human individuals. The protocol was immunoSEQ multiplex PCR, while the TCRdb copy is restricted to in-frame clones and leaves out a portion. The data hold hundreds of thousands of clones, with about two thirds observed a single time. The sequencing sample was made of memory CD4+ T cells sorted from blood. Subset of the sample: CD45RA-negative fraction. All receptors come from a woman aged 25 to 45 in good health.

V and J are TRBV20-1 and TRBJ2-3; the D is unclear. The V gene lost 3 bases and the J gene lost 6 bases, with 7 bases spanning the gap. Germline assignment: CDR1 DFQATT and CDR2 SNEGSKA (reference sequence). The length of the CDR3 is 11 residues. The CDR3 bases are TGCAGTGCTAGCTTCTTTGATACGCAGTATTTT. As protein: CSASFFDTQYF.

This clone was recorded once. The rearrangement uses TRBV5-4 and TRBJ1-2; maybe TRBD1 (5 bases). Germline loops: CDR1 SGHNT, CDR2 YYREEE (reference sequence). V was clipped by 4 bases and J by 6 bases, with 13 bases between them. The CDR3 extends over 13 amino acids. DNA of the CDR3: TGTGCCAGCAGCGCCGGGACGTATCATGGCTACACCTTC. Amino acid sequence: CASSAGTYHGYTF. Supplemented by reference TRBV5-4 and TRBJ1-2, the full variable domain reads ETGVTQSPTHLIKTRGQQVTLRCSSQSGHNTVSWYQQALGQGPQFIFQYYREEENGRGNFPPRFSGLQFPNYSSELNVNALELDDSALYLCASSAGTYHGYTFGSGTRLTVV.

V gene TRBV2 combines with J gene TRBJ1-2; unclear D gene. Trimming left V 2 bases short and J 0 bases short, with 7 bases between. CDR1 and CDR2 (germline): SNHLY, FYNNEI. The CDR3 has 14 residues. DNA of the CDR3: TGTGCCAGCAGTGAACCAGACACTAACTATGGCTACACCTTC. As protein: CASSEPDTNYGYTF.

The chain carries TRBV6-5 and TRBJ2-7; 7 nucleotides agree with TRBD2. In germline, CDR1 is MNHEY, CDR2 SVGAGI. This CDR3 has 14 amino acids. The V segment lost 6 bases and the J segment 0 bases; nucleotides outside the gene matches: 5. The CDR3 loop is CASRHQRDSYEQYF. The CDR3 DNA reads TGTGCCAGCAGGCACCAGCGGGACTCCTACGAGCAGTACTTC.

The chain couples TRBV6-5 to TRBJ2-1; a weak D match, TRBD1 (5 bases). Trimming removed 5 bases at V and 12 bases at J, with 14 bases between. The CDR3 contains 12 residues. Per germline, CDR1 MNHEY and CDR2 SVGAGI. The CDR3 DNA sequence: TGTGCCAGCAGTGGACAAGGGATCGTGCAGTTCTTC. It encodes CASSGQGIVQFF.

This clone occurred once. V is TRBV15 and J is TRBJ2-7; TRBD2 agrees at 11 bases. This CDR3 region has 14 residues. CDR1 is LNHNV and CDR2 is YYDKDF in the germline V gene (reference sequence). The ends lost 2 bases at V and 5 bases at J; junction bases unmatched: 2. CDR3 nucleotides: TGTGCCACCAGCAGACTAGCGGGAGGTGACGAGCAGTACTTC. Protein: CATSRLAGGDEQYF.

A word on this clone: This sample includes further DNA sequences coding for the same CDR3. This rearrangement joins TRBV28 to TRBJ1-2; D is perhaps TRBD1 (5 bases). Germline V gene sequence: CDR1 MDHEN, CDR2 SYDVKM. The CDR3 covers 14 residues. The V end was cut by 1 base, the J end by 2 bases, with 8 bases between. The CDR3 protein is CASSLSAGNYGYTF. In nucleotides, the CDR3 is TGTGCCAGCAGTTTATCCGCAGGGAACTATGGCTACACCTTC.

This rearrangement joins TRBV6-5 to TRBJ1-4; D gene uncertain. Germline V gene lookup returns CDR1 MNHEY and CDR2 SVGAGI. Trimming cost V 5 bases and J 4 bases, with 8 bases left between them. The CDR3 runs to 13 residues. This chain's CDR3 is CASSTSFNEKLFF. CDR3 in DNA: TGTGCCAGCAGTACGTCCTTTAATGAAAAACTGTTTTTT.

The chain has TRBV6-5 and TRBJ2-7; possibly TRBD2 for D (6 bases). The CDR3 has 12 residues. The germline V and J ends were trimmed by 5 bases and 5 bases, with 10 bases remaining between them. Germline V lookup: CDR1 MNHEY, CDR2 SVGAGI. The CDR3 nucleotides read TGTGCCAGCAGTGAAGGAGGGGACGAGCAGTACTTC. This gives the protein CASSEGGDEQYF.

J is TRBJ2-7 and V is TRBV30; D uncertain. Trimming shortened V by 0 bases and J by 5 bases, and 5 bases separated the two germline ends. Germline CDR1 is GTSNPN and CDR2 is SVGIG (reference sequence). The CDR3 consists of 11 residues. DNA for the CDR3: TGTGCCTGGAGTGTAGGCCACGAGCAGTACTTC. Its protein product is CAWSVGHEQYF.

The gene calls are TRBV7-9 and TRBJ2-7, with 8 nucleotides matching TRBD1. CDR3 length: 14 residues. Unmatched junction bases numbered 7, after V lost 3 bases and J lost 6 bases. Germline V gives CDR1 SEHNR, CDR2 FQNEAQ (reference sequence). The chain's CDR3 is CASSFTGGLAEQYF. The DNA of the CDR3 is TGTGCCAGCAGCTTCACAGGGGGACTGGCCGAGCAGTACTTC.

V is TRBV15 and J is TRBJ1-3; D remains ambiguous. The CDR3 length is 18 residues. Germline-derived CDR1 and CDR2 are LNHNV and YYDKDF (reference sequence). V lost 0 bases, J lost 1 base, and 16 bases lay in between. CDR3 amino acids: CATSRDLPRPRSGNTIYF. CDR3 coding DNA: TGTGCCACCAGCAGAGATCTACCTCGACCGAGGTCTGGAAACACCATATATTTT.

This clone was seen ten or more times. This chain links TRBV5-3 with TRBJ2-7; 9 nucleotides match TRBD2. TRBV5-3 is an open reading frame, and its role is uncertain. The V segment lost 1 base and the J segment 4 bases; nucleotides outside the gene matches: 0. The CDR3 contains 13 residues. DNA of the CDR3: TGTGCCAGAAGCTTGCTAGCGGGATACGAGCAGTACTTC. It encodes CARSLLAGYEQYF.

This rearrangement joins TRBV6-1 to TRBJ1-2; 8 bases are shared with TRBD1. After removal of 6 bases from V and 0 bases from J, the junction contained 3 bases not matched to a gene. The germline gives CDR1 MNHNS, CDR2 SASEGT. The CDR3 covers 14 residues. The CDR3: CASRDRGTNYGYTF. For the CDR3, the DNA is TGTGCCAGCAGAGACAGGGGCACTAACTATGGCTACACCTTC.

Worth noting for this clone: The same CDR3 is also encoded by other DNA sequences in this sample. For the CDR3, the DNA is TGTGCCAGCAGTTTAGACCGTTACACCTACGAGCAGTACTTC. Encoded protein: CASSLDRYTYEQYF. The chain recombines TRBV27 with TRBJ2-7, with unresolved D. Germline loops: CDR1 MNHEY, CDR2 SMNVEV (reference sequence). V dropped 2 bases and J dropped 2 bases, with 10 bases sitting between them. This CDR3 contains 14 residues.

The chain is built from TRBV5-1 and TRBJ2-5; 8 nucleotides match TRBD2. Trimming at V came to 4 bases and at J to 4 bases, leaving 3 bases not matched to a gene. There are 13 residues in the CDR3. Per the germline V gene, CDR1 is SGHRS and CDR2 is YFSETQ. The CDR3 protein is CASSAGGRETQYF. The CDR3 region has the DNA TGCGCCAGCAGCGCGGGGGGCCGAGAGACCCAGTACTTC.

The chain uses TRBV6-5 and TRBJ2-3, with 7 bases identical to TRBD2. The germline gives CDR1 MNHEY, CDR2 SVGAGI. V shed 8 bases, J shed 4 bases, and the junction held 9 bases outside the gene matches. The length of the CDR3 is 14 residues. Here the CDR3 reads CASGAGEQADTQYF. As DNA, the CDR3 is TGTGCCAGCGGGGCGGGAGAGCAGGCAGATACGCAGTATTTT.

V gene TRBV6-1 combines with J gene TRBJ1-5; tentative D call: TRBD1 (5 bases). CDR3 size: 14 residues. V shed 6 bases and J shed 1 base, with 10 bases lying between them. The germline CDR1 and CDR2 sequences are MNHNS and SASEGT. The CDR3 DNA reads TGTGCCAGCAGGAGGGGAGAGAGCAATCAGCCCCAGCATTTT. Protein: CASRRGESNQPQHF.

This CDR3 is CASSSQQGSYEQYF. CDR3 bases: TGTGCCAGTAGCTCCCAACAGGGGTCCTACGAGCAGTACTTC. J is TRBJ2-7 and V is TRBV19; 7 bases are shared with TRBD1. Losses at the gene ends were 6 bases for V and 1 base for J; bases not matched to a gene: 6. CDR3 size: 14 residues. The germline V gene has CDR1 LNHDA and CDR2 SQIVND (reference sequence).

V usage is TRBV6-5 and J usage is TRBJ2-5, with 10 bases matching TRBD1. This CDR3 is 13 amino acids long. Germline values: CDR1 MNHEY, CDR2 SVGAGI. V lost 6 bases and J lost 6; bases outside the gene matches: 4. This CDR3 reads CASSPDRGQTQYF. CDR3 DNA: TGTGCCAGCAGCCCCGACAGGGGGCAGACCCAGTACTTC.

This rearrangement joins TRBV29-1 to TRBJ2-5; a weak D match, TRBD2 (6 bases). The length of the CDR3 is 15 residues. The V gene lost 4 bases and the J gene lost 10 bases, with 25 bases spanning the gap. Per germline, CDR1 SQVTM and CDR2 ANQGSEA. CDR3 DNA sequence: TGCAGCGTTGCTTTCTGGGGAGGTCAGGTCCTAGACCAGTACTTC. This encodes CSVAFWGGQVLDQYF.